This TCR beta chain was captured by sequencing in a study of T cells in Graves' hyperthyroidism and ophthalmopathy. Clinical symptoms, serum thyroxine, TRAb, thyroid ultrasound and orbital computed tomography established diagnosis. Authors of the study amplified TCR beta CDR3 regions from RNA transcripts. First-round RT-PCR targeting the TCR CDR3 was performed with the HTBI primer set. One entry per CDR3 protein results from TCRdb running MiXCR on the multiplex PCR reads. The data hold 610,000 or so distinct CDR3 sequences, with 35% to 55% observed a single time. Per the germline V gene, CDR1 is SGHDT and CDR2 is YYEEEE. The ends were cut back, 1 base at V and 1 base at J, with 9 bases in the middle. This CDR3 has 14 amino acids. This clonotype has ten or more counts.

This chain links TRBV5-6 with TRBJ2-7, with D tentatively TRBD1 (5 bases). The sample consisted of peripheral blood or thyroid tissue (not recorded which). This receptor was obtained from a woman aged 18-29 years with Graves' hyperthyroidism. This CDR3 reads CASSLWTPSYEQYF. In DNA form, the CDR3 reads TGTGCCAGCAGCTTGTGGACACCGTCCTACGAGCAGTACTTC.